This entry describes one T cell receptor beta chain. The data belong to a study of shared clonotypes between healthy human individuals. TCRdb's table, derived via immunoSEQ multiplex PCR, lists solely in-frame clones and lacks some. The profile shows about 1 million clones, about 77% of them singletons. Each of the donors was a healthy adult who was HIV-negative and had not had a recent acute infection or vaccination. The CDR3 is 13 amino acids. Germline values: CDR1 MNHNS, CDR2 SASEGT. V lost 1 base to trimming and J lost 8 bases, with 11 bases between them. V gene TRBV6-1 combines with J gene TRBJ1-2; D is unclear. The sequence was obtained from a young man in good health. Specimen: memory CD4+ T cells sorted from blood. Subset indicated: CD45RA-negative fraction. The CDR3 loop is CASSEEGQGGYTF. The DNA for the CDR3 is TGTGCCAGCAGTGAAGAAGGGCAAGGCGGCTACACCTTC.